This record concerns one TCR beta chain sequence. This specimen comes from a study of control samples from healthy donors and cancer patients. Some clones are missing from TCRdb's copy, which holds only in-frame ones; the method was immunoSEQ multiplex PCR. Among 100,000 to 150,000 clones listed, about 90% were seen once. J was trimmed by 3 bases and V by 4 bases; bases with no gene match: 0. The CDR3 has 14 amino acids. Germline-derived CDR1 and CDR2 are MNHEY and SMNVEV (reference sequence). The chain joins TRBV27 to TRBJ2-3, with 11 bases identical to TRBD2. Source material: blood. This TCR came from a man aged 18 to 30 in good health. The DNA for the CDR3 is TGTGCCAGCAGTTCTAGCGGGAGGACAGATACGCAGTATTTT. It translates to CASSSSGRTDTQYF.